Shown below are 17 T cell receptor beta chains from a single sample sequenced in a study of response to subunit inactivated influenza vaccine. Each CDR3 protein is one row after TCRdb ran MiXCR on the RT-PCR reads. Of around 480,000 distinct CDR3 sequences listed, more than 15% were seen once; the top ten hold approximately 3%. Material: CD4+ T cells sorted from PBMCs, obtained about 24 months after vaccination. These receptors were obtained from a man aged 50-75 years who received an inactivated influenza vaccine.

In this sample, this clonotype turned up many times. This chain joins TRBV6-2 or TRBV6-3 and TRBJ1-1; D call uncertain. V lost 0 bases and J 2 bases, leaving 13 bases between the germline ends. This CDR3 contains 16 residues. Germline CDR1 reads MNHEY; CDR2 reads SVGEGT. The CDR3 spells CASSYSQTEINTEAFF. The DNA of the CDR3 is TGTGCCAGCAGTTACTCTCAAACAGAGATTAACACTGAAGCTTTCTTT.

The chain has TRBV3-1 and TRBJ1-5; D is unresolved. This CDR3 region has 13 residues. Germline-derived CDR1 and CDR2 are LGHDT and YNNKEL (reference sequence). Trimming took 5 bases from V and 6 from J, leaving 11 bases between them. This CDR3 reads CASSSETGQPQHF. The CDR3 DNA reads TGTGCCAGCAGCTCTGAGACGGGTCAGCCCCAGCATTTT.

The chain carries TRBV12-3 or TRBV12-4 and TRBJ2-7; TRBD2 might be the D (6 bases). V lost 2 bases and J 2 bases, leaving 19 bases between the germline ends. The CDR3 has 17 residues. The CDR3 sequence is CASSLSPLATAPYEQYF. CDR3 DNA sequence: TGTGCCAGCAGTTTAAGCCCTCTAGCGACAGCCCCCTACGAGCAGTACTTC.

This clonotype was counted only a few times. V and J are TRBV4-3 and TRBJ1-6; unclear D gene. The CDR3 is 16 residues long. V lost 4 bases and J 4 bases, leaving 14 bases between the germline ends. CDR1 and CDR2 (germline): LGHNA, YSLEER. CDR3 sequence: CASSRSRPSYNSPLHF. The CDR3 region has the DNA TGCGCCAGCAGCCGGTCGCGGCCCAGTTATAATTCACCCCTCCACTTT.

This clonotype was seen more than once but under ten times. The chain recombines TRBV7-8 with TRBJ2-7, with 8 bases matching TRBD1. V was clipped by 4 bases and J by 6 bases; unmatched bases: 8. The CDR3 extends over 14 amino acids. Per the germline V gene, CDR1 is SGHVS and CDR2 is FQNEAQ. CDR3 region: CASSSETGAAEQYF. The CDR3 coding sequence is TGTGCCAGCAGCTCCGAGACAGGGGCCGCCGAGCAGTACTTC. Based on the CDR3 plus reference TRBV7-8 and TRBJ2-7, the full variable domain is GAGVSQSPRYKVAKRGQDVALRCDPISGHVSLFWYQQALGQGPEFLTYFQNEAQLDKSGLPSDRFFAERPEGSVSTLKIQRTQQEDSAVYLCASSSETGAAEQYFGPGTRLTVT.

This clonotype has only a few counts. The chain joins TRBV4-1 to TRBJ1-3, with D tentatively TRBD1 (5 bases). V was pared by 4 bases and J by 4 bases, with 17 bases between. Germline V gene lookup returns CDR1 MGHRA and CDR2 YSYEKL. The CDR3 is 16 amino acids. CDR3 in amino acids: CASSREDSVGGNTIYF. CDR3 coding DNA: TGCGCCAGCAGCCGGGAAGACAGTGTCGGGGGAAACACCATATATTTT.

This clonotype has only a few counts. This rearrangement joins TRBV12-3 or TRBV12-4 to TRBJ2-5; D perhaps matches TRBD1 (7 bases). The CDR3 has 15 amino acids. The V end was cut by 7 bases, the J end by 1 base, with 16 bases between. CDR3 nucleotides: TGTGCCAGCACGGCGGCAGGGGGGATCCAAGAGACCCAGTACTTC. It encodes CASTAAGGIQETQYF.

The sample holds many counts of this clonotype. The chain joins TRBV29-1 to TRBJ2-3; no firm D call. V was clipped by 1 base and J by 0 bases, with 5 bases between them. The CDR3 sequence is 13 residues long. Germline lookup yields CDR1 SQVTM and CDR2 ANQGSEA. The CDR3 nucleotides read TGCAGCGTTGAAGTGGGTAGCACAGATACGCAGTATTTT. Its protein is CSVEVGSTDTQYF.

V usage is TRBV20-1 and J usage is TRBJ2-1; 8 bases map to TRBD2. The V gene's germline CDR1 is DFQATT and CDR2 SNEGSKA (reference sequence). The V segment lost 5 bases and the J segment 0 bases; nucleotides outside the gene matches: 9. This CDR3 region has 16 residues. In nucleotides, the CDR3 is TGCAGTGCTCCCCCGTTTGCGGGGGGCTCCTACAATGAGCAGTTCTTC. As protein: CSAPPFAGGSYNEQFF.

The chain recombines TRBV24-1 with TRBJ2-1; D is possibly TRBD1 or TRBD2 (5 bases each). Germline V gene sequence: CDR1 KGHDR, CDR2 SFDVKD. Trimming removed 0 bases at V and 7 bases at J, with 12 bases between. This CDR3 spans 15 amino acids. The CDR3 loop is CATSDLQLGENEQFF. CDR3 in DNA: TGTGCCACCAGTGATTTGCAATTAGGGGAGAATGAGCAGTTCTTC.

The CDR3 loop reads CASSRAGTYTYEQYF. For the CDR3, the DNA is TGTGCCAGCAGCCGAGCCGGGACTTATACCTACGAGCAGTACTTC. The chain employs TRBV28 and TRBJ2-7, with D possibly TRBD2 on 6 matching bases. Germline assignment: CDR1 MDHEN and CDR2 SYDVKM. The CDR3 has 15 residues. V dropped 6 bases and J dropped 2 bases, with 17 bases sitting between them.

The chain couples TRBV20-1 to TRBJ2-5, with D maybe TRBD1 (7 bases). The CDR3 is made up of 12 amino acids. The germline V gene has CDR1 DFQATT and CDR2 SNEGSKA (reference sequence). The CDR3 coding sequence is TGCAGCCCAGGGGGGTTTCGGGAGACCCAGTACTTC. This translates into CSPGGFRETQYF.

The CDR3 loop is CSARDGQGATDTQYF. The CDR3 region has the DNA TGCAGTGCTAGAGATGGGCAGGGGGCTACAGATACGCAGTATTTT. The gene calls are TRBV20-1 and TRBJ2-3; 8 positions match TRBD1. V was pared by 0 bases and J by 3 bases, with 5 bases of the junction left unmatched. Germline V gives CDR1 DFQATT, CDR2 SNEGSKA (reference sequence). CDR3 size: 15 residues.

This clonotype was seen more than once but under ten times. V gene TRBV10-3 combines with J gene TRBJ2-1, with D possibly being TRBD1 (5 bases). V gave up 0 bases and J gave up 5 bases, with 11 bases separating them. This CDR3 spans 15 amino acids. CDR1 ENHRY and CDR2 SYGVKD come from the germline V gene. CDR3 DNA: TGTGCCATCAGTGAGTCCCTCAGGGATAACAATGAGCAGTTCTTC. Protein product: CAISESLRDNNEQFF.

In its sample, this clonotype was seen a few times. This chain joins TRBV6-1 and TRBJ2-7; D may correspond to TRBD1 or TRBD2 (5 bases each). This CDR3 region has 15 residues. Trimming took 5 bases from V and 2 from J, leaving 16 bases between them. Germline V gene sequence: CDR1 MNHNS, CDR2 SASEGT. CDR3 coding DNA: TGTGCCAGCAGTCTGACACGGGACGGGACCTACGAGCAGTACTTC. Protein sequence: CASSLTRDGTYEQYF.

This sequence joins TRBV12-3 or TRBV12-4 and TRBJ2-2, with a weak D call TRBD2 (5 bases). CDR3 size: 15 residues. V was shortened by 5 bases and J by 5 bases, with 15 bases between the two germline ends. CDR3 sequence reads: CASSPTGRGTGELFF. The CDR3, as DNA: TGTGCCAGCAGTCCGACGGGTCGGGGAACCGGGGAGCTGTTTTTT.

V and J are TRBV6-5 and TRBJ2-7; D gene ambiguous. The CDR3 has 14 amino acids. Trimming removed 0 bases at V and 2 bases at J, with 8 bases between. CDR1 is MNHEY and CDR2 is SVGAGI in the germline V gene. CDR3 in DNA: TGTGCCAGCAGTTACTCGAGATGGACCTACGAGCAGTACTTC. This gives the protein CASSYSRWTYEQYF.